Shown below are 26 T cell receptor beta chains from a single sample sequenced in a study of blood T cell repertoires in COVID-19. Here immunoSEQ multiplex PCR was the method, and the copy in TCRdb shows in-frame clones only, minus some. The sample lists 100,000 to 150,000 clones, less than 90% occurring once. Sequencing was carried out using PBMCs or T cells enriched from blood (not recorded which). The receptors derive from a woman aged 50 to 60 who had recovered from COVID-19.

The chain joins TRBV7-9 to TRBJ2-7; maybe TRBD1 (5 bases). This CDR3 comprises 12 residues. The V end was cut by 5 bases, the J end by 5 bases, with 10 bases between. Germline V gene lookup returns CDR1 SEHNR and CDR2 FQNEAQ (reference sequence). For the CDR3, the DNA is TGTGCCAGCAGCGATCAGGGCGACGAGCAGTACTTC. It encodes CASSDQGDEQYF.

This rearrangement joins TRBV6-1 to TRBJ2-5; maybe TRBD2 (6 bases). V dropped 3 bases and J dropped 2 bases, with 10 bases sitting between them. The CDR3 spans 14 residues. CDR1 and CDR2 from the germline V gene are MNHNS and SASEGT. This CDR3 reads CASSDVEGQETQYF. The DNA for the CDR3 is TGTGCCAGCAGTGATGTGGAGGGACAAGAGACCCAGTACTTC.

The V call is TRBV10-3, the J call TRBJ2-2; 7 bases agree with TRBD1. J lost 2 bases, V lost 6 bases, and 6 bases had no gene match. The CDR3 is 15 amino acids. The germline gives CDR1 ENHRY, CDR2 SYGVKD. In DNA, the CDR3 is TGTGCCATCAGGGGGACAGAAGGAAACACCGGGGAGCTGTTTTTT. This translates into CAIRGTEGNTGELFF.

The genes are TRBV3-1 (or the pseudogene TRBV3-2) and TRBJ1-2; D is undetermined. V was trimmed by 10 bases and J by 5 bases, leaving 14 bases between them. There are 12 residues in the CDR3. CDR1 is LGHDT and CDR2 is YNNKEL in the germline V gene (reference sequence). CDR3 nucleotide sequence: TGTGCCACCCAGGTCGGTCGGTATGGCTACACCTTC. Translating it yields CATQVGRYGYTF.

The V call is TRBV27, the J call TRBJ2-4, with D possibly matching TRBD1 (6 bases). CDR1 and CDR2 from the germline V gene are MNHEY and SMNVEV (reference sequence). Between the trimmed V and J ends, which lost 2 bases and 2 bases, there was a span of 13 bases. This CDR3 is 16 amino acids long. DNA of the CDR3: TGTGCCAGCAGTTTAGACGCAGGGGAAACCAAAAACATTCAGTACTTC. Translated, it gives CASSLDAGETKNIQYF.

This rearrangement joins TRBV19 to TRBJ1-5; D call uncertain. CDR3 length: 13 residues. Germline assignment: CDR1 LNHDA and CDR2 SQIVND (reference sequence). Trimming cost V 5 bases and J 0 bases, with 5 bases left between them. The CDR3 sequence: CASSVNSNQPQHF. CDR3 nucleotide sequence: TGTGCCAGTAGTGTAAATAGCAATCAGCCCCAGCATTTT.

The chain combines TRBV27 with TRBJ1-6; D is undetermined. The germline V gene has CDR1 MNHEY and CDR2 SMNVEV (reference sequence). Trimming pared 3 bases from V and 12 bases from J, leaving 12 bases between. The CDR3 runs 13 residues. For the CDR3, the DNA is TGTGCCAGCAGTTTCCGTAATACAGTACCCCTCCACTTT. Its translation: CASSFRNTVPLHF.

This rearrangement joins TRBV9 to TRBJ2-3, with a weak D call TRBD2 (7 bases). This CDR3 has 14 residues. Trimming removed 0 bases at V and 4 bases at J, with 9 bases between. Germline loops: CDR1 SGDLS, CDR2 YYNGEE. CDR3 amino acids: CASSVGGGPDTQYF. The CDR3 region has the DNA TGTGCCAGCAGCGTAGGGGGGGGCCCAGATACGCAGTATTTT.

CDR3 bases: TGCGCCAGCAGCCATTCCCGGGACAGCCTCTACAATGAGCAGTTCTTC. As protein: CASSHSRDSLYNEQFF. The genes are TRBV4-1 and TRBJ2-1, with 7 positions matching TRBD1. CDR1 and CDR2 (germline): MGHRA, YSYEKL. V lost 3 bases and J lost 3; bases outside the gene matches: 8. The CDR3 is 16 residues long.

CDR3 region: CASSTQPAGAGELFF. The CDR3 nucleotides read TGTGCCAGCAGCACTCAACCTGCGGGGGCCGGGGAGCTGTTTTTT. This sequence joins TRBV5-4 and TRBJ2-2, with 7 positions matching TRBD2. Germline loops: CDR1 SGHNT, CDR2 YYREEE (reference sequence). There are 15 residues in the CDR3. V lost 4 bases, J lost 6 bases, and 9 bases stayed unmatched.

The chain combines TRBV5-1 with TRBJ2-7, with 7 bases aligning to TRBD2. Germline CDR1 is SGHRS and CDR2 is YFSETQ. This CDR3 spans 15 amino acids. J gave up 3 bases and V 0 bases, and 6 bases lay outside the gene matches. DNA for the CDR3: TGCGCCAGCAGCTTGGAAGCGGGGCGCGACTACGAGCAGTACTTC. Translated, it gives CASSLEAGRDYEQYF.

V gene TRBV12-3 or TRBV12-4 combines with J gene TRBJ1-3; no reliable D call. There are 13 residues in the CDR3. With 10 bases removed from V and 0 bases from J, the gap between germline ends came to 10 bases. The CDR3, as DNA: TGTGCCATCAGGAGTAACTCTGGAAACACCATATATTTT. Translated, it gives CAIRSNSGNTIYF.

V usage is TRBV5-6 and J usage is TRBJ1-3; possibly TRBD1 for D (6 bases). This CDR3 spans 16 amino acids. The germline V gene has CDR1 SGHDT and CDR2 YYEEEE. Trimming left V 1 base short and J 2 bases short, with 13 bases between. CDR3 DNA sequence: TGTGCCAGCAGCTTGTTAGCAGGGACAACTGGAAACACCATATATTTT. This sequence encodes CASSLLAGTTGNTIYF.

This rearrangement joins TRBV7-2 to TRBJ1-5, with 8 bases fitting TRBD1. Losses at the gene ends were 5 bases for V and 3 bases for J; bases not matched to a gene: 6. CDR3 length: 15 amino acids. Germline V gene lookup returns CDR1 SGHTA and CDR2 FQGNSA. The DNA of the CDR3 is TGTGCCAGCAGCCAAGACAGGGGAACCAATCAGCCCCAGCATTTT. Residues: CASSQDRGTNQPQHF.

The chain joins TRBV27 to TRBJ2-2; D may be TRBD2 (5 bases). Germline values: CDR1 MNHEY, CDR2 SMNVEV (reference sequence). This CDR3 contains 17 residues. The V gene lost 3 bases and the J gene lost 0 bases, with 14 bases spanning the gap. Here the CDR3 reads CASSLGSGEANTGELFF. DNA for the CDR3: TGTGCCAGCAGTTTGGGCAGCGGAGAAGCGAACACCGGGGAGCTGTTTTTT.

Worth noting for this clone: The germline gene is not matched at one end of the junction; a read error may be the cause. The chain has TRBV7-7 and TRBJ1-3; D not certain. The germline V gene has CDR1 SSHAT and CDR2 FNYEAQ (reference sequence). CDR3 length: 14 amino acids. The CDR3 sequence: CASSAAGSGNTIYF. CDR3 coding DNA: TGTGCTAGCAGCGCTGCCGGGTCTGGAAACACCATATATTTT.

The chain employs TRBV6-2 or TRBV6-3 and TRBJ1-5; TRBD1 aligns across 8 bases. The J segment lost 6 bases and the V segment lost 0 bases, leaving 7 bases of the junction unmatched. Germline values: CDR1 MNHEY, CDR2 SVGEGT. The CDR3 is 16 amino acids. The CDR3 DNA sequence: TGTGCCAGCAGTTACTCTCCTACAGGGGGTAGTCAGCCCCAGCATTTT. Translation gives CASSYSPTGGSQPQHF.

CDR3 sequence: CASIVTGGWGYTF. The CDR3 coding sequence is TGTGCCAGCATTGTTACAGGGGGCTGGGGCTACACCTTC. The rearrangement uses TRBV5-8 and TRBJ1-2; 9 positions agree with TRBD1. The junction had 8 bases not matched to a gene; V was cut back by 6 bases and J by 8 bases. The germline V gene has CDR1 SGHTS and CDR2 YDEGEE. The CDR3 extends over 13 amino acids.

J is TRBJ2-3 and V is TRBV5-1; 9 nucleotides match TRBD1. The V gene's germline CDR1 is SGHRS and CDR2 YFSETQ. V lost 5 bases to trimming and J lost 5 bases; unmatched junction nucleotides: 6. This CDR3 spans 14 amino acids. DNA of the CDR3: TGCGCCAGCAGTAGGACAGGGGTTGGAGATACGCAGTATTTT. Its protein is CASSRTGVGDTQYF.

The rearrangement joins TRBV7-9 to TRBJ2-7, with a weak D call TRBD1 (6 bases). The length of the CDR3 is 17 residues. Trimming left V 0 bases short and J 2 bases short, with 17 bases between. CDR1 and CDR2 from the germline V gene are SEHNR and FQNEAQ (reference sequence). CDR3 bases: TGTGCCAGCAGCTTAGCTGGTGACAGGCCTACGACCTACGAGCAGTACTTC. Its protein product is CASSLAGDRPTTYEQYF.

This chain uses TRBV6-6 with TRBJ1-5; perhaps TRBD1 as D (5 bases). CDR3 size: 14 residues. Germline loops: CDR1 MNHNY, CDR2 SVGAGI (reference sequence). Trimming shortened V by 0 bases and J by 5 bases, and 8 bases separated the two germline ends. The CDR3 DNA sequence: TGTGCCAGCAGTTACTCCTCAGGGCATCAGCCCCAGCATTTT. Translation gives CASSYSSGHQPQHF.

This chain uses TRBV7-2 with TRBJ2-3, with 9 bases fitting TRBD1. Germline lookup yields CDR1 SGHTA and CDR2 FQGNSA. The trim removed 4 bases at V and 3 bases at J, leaving 2 bases unmatched. The CDR3 consists of 14 residues. The DNA for the CDR3 is TGTGCCAGCAGCTCGGGACAGGGAACAGATACGCAGTATTTT. Its protein is CASSSGQGTDTQYF.

This rearrangement joins TRBV7-3 to TRBJ2-5, with D maybe TRBD2 (6 bases). The CDR3 consists of 18 residues. V was shortened by 5 bases and J by 3 bases, with 25 bases between the two germline ends. CDR1 SGHTA and CDR2 FQGTGA come from the germline V gene. CDR3 sequence reads: CASSLAPGGVTRKETQYF. Written as DNA, the CDR3 is TGTGCCAGCAGCCTGGCGCCTGGGGGAGTGACTAGAAAAGAGACCCAGTACTTC.

The rearrangement uses TRBV29-1 and TRBJ2-2; D is ambiguous. Trimming removed 6 bases at V and 0 bases at J, with 5 bases between. This CDR3 has 12 residues. CDR1 is SQVTM, CDR2 ANQGSEA, per germline. The CDR3 reads CSVRPNTGELFF. The CDR3 DNA follows: TGCAGCGTCAGGCCGAACACCGGGGAGCTGTTTTTT.

The V gene is TRBV25-1, the J gene TRBJ1-4, with D tentatively TRBD1 (6 bases). The germline V gene has CDR1 MGHDK and CDR2 SYGVNS. Trimming removed 6 bases at V and 4 bases at J, with 15 bases between. The CDR3 consists of 15 residues. The CDR3 region has the DNA TGTGCCAGCAGCGTCTCAGGGGCGGGTAATGAAAAACTGTTTTTT. Its protein is CASSVSGAGNEKLFF. Full variable domain (rest looked up from reference TRBV25-1 and TRBJ1-4): EADIYQTPRYLVIGTGKKITLECSQTMGHDKMYWYQQDPGMELHLIHYSYGVNSTEKGDLSSESTVSRIRTEHFPLTLESARPSHTSQYLCASSVSGAGNEKLFFGSGTQLSVL.

This chain joins TRBV19 and TRBJ1-5; the D gene is possibly TRBD1 (6 bases). The germline V gene has CDR1 LNHDA and CDR2 SQIVND (reference sequence). V lost 4 bases and J 4 bases, leaving 8 bases between the germline ends. CDR3 length equals 13 residues. CDR3 amino acids: CASSNQGNQPQHF. CDR3 sequence (DNA): TGTGCCAGTAGTAACCAGGGGAATCAGCCCCAGCATTTT.